These 16 T cell receptor beta chains were all obtained from the same sample, sequenced in a study of human thymus T cells. It was from resections taken during corrective heart surgery that the thymus tissue came. Assay used: immunoSEQ multiplex PCR; TCRdb lists only in-frame clones, some missing. The table lists 60,000 to 75,000 clones, approximately 95% of them singletons. The material sequenced was thymus tissue. The receptors derive from a girl less than two years old with a congenital heart defect but otherwise immunologically healthy.

This chain joins TRBV15 and TRBJ1-5, with D perhaps matching TRBD1 (5 bases). This CDR3 comprises 18 residues. Trimming stripped 5 bases from V and 7 bases from J, with 27 bases between. Germline V gene data show CDR1 as LNHNV and CDR2 as YYDKDF (reference sequence). In DNA, the CDR3 is TGTGCCACCAGCCTTCAATACGGACAAAAGCCATGGCGACAGCCCCAGCATTTT. Translated: CATSLQYGQKPWRQPQHF.

Here the CDR3 DNA reads TGTGCCAGCAGCTTAGTGTCGGTAACCTTCTACGAGCAGTACTTC. It specifies CASSLVSVTFYEQYF. The V and J genes are TRBV7-2 and TRBJ2-7; D call uncertain. The CDR3 is 15 residues long. V lost 1 base, J lost 3 bases, and 13 bases lay in between. Looked up from germline, CDR1 is SGHTA and CDR2 is FQGNSA.

V usage is TRBV14 and J usage is TRBJ2-7; TRBD1 is a possible D gene (6 bases). CDR1 and CDR2 (germline): SGHDN, FVKESK. Trimming removed 0 bases from V and 2 bases from J, with 11 bases in between. The CDR3 is made up of 15 amino acids. The CDR3, as DNA: TGTGCCAGCAGCCAAGATCGTCAGGGGCCCTACGAGCAGTACTTC. It specifies CASSQDRQGPYEQYF.

V is TRBV10-2 and J is TRBJ2-5, with D possibly being TRBD1 (5 bases). Germline CDR1 and CDR2: WSHSY and SAAADI. The length of the CDR3 is 14 residues. The V end was cut by 7 bases, the J end by 3 bases, with 15 bases between. The CDR3 nucleotides read TGCGCCAGCACTTTAAGACCAGGGAAAGAGACCCAGTACTTC. As protein: CASTLRPGKETQYF.

This chain links TRBV19 with TRBJ1-2; 7 bases map to TRBD1. CDR1 is LNHDA and CDR2 is SQIVND in the germline V gene (reference sequence). With V trimmed by 8 bases and J by 4 bases, 7 bases remained unmatched. This CDR3 region has 13 residues. The CDR3 reads CASSTGSGYGYTF. The DNA of the CDR3 is TGTGCCAGTTCGACAGGGAGCGGCTATGGCTACACCTTC. Full variable domain (missing parts from reference TRBV19 and TRBJ1-2): DGGITQSPKYLFRKEGQNVTLSCEQNLNHDAMYWYRQDPGQGLRLIYYSQIVNDFQKGDIAEGYSVSREKKESFPLTVTSAQKNPTAFYLCASSTGSGYGYTFGSGTRLTVV.

This sequence joins TRBV7-3 and TRBJ2-3, with 10 bases identical to TRBD1. With 4 bases clipped from V and 6 bases from J, the junction kept 4 bases outside the gene matches. The CDR3 covers 14 residues. Per germline, CDR1 SGHTA and CDR2 FQGTGA. DNA of the CDR3: TGTGCCAGCAGCTCGACAGGGGGCGATGATACGCAGTATTTT. Protein product: CASSSTGGDDTQYF. The full variable domain, with the rest looked up from reference TRBV7-3 and TRBJ2-3, is GAGVSQTPSNKVTEKGKYVELRCDPISGHTALYWYRQSLGQGPEFLIYFQGTGAADDSGLPNDRFFAVRPEGSVSTLKIQRTERGDSAVYLCASSSTGGDDTQYFGPGTRLTVL.

The chain employs TRBV5-1 and TRBJ2-2; TRBD1 matches at 8 bases. CDR1 and CDR2 from the germline V gene are SGHRS and YFSETQ. V lost 6 bases, J lost 2 bases, and 12 bases stayed unmatched. The CDR3 runs 17 residues. CDR3 amino acids: CASTQNRDRRNTGELFF. CDR3 DNA sequence: TGCGCCAGCACCCAAAACCGGGACAGGCGAAACACCGGGGAGCTGTTTTTT.

The chain couples TRBV10-3 to TRBJ2-7, with 10 bases lining up with TRBD1. V trimming: 4 bases; J trimming: 1 base; junction bases outside the gene matches: 10. Germline V gene data show CDR1 as ENHRY and CDR2 as SYGVKD. CDR3 length equals 17 residues. The CDR3 loop reads CAISGALGGQGSYEQYF. The CDR3 DNA is TGTGCCATCAGTGGTGCCCTAGGGGGACAGGGGTCCTACGAGCAGTACTTC.

V and J are TRBV6-5 and TRBJ1-2; tentatively, D is TRBD1 (6 bases). V lost 3 bases and J 4 bases, leaving 15 bases between the germline ends. The CDR3 has 15 amino acids. Germline CDR1 and CDR2: MNHEY and SVGAGI. In DNA form, the CDR3 reads TGTGCCAGCAGTTATGGCAGGGGAGTAGGCTATGGCTACACCTTC. Protein product: CASSYGRGVGYGYTF.

This chain connects TRBV4-3 to TRBJ2-3; 16 nucleotides line up with TRBD2. In germline, CDR1 is LGHNA, CDR2 YSLEER. This CDR3 spans 18 amino acids. After removal of 1 base from V and 5 bases from J, the junction contained 6 bases not matched to a gene. CDR3 region: CASSQGYGTSGRGDTQYF. The CDR3 DNA follows: TGCGCCAGCAGCCAAGGTTACGGGACTAGCGGGAGGGGAGATACGCAGTATTTT.

This chain uses TRBV19 with TRBJ2-1, with 9 bases identical to TRBD2. Trimming removed 8 bases from V and 0 bases from J; junction bases left unmatched: 11. CDR1 is LNHDA and CDR2 is SQIVND in the germline V gene (reference sequence). This CDR3 has 17 residues. The CDR3 region is CASGTSLTKSSYNEQFF. The CDR3 nucleotides read TGTGCCAGTGGGACTAGCCTGACTAAAAGCTCCTACAATGAGCAGTTCTTC.

The V gene is TRBV5-4, the J gene TRBJ2-7, with 9 bases matching TRBD2. Germline V lookup: CDR1 SGHNT, CDR2 YYREEE (reference sequence). With 1 base clipped from V and 2 bases from J, the junction kept 4 bases outside the gene matches. The CDR3 is 15 residues long. DNA for the CDR3: TGTGCCAGCAGCTTGAAGCGGGAGGACGCCTACGAGCAGTACTTC. It yields the protein CASSLKREDAYEQYF. Full variable domain (outside the CDR3, taken from reference TRBV5-4 and TRBJ2-7): ETGVTQSPTHLIKTRGQQVTLRCSSQSGHNTVSWYQQALGQGPQFIFQYYREEENGRGNFPPRFSGLQFPNYSSELNVNALELDDSALYLCASSLKREDAYEQYFGPGTRLTVT.

The chain uses TRBV2 and TRBJ2-2; a possible D gene is TRBD1 (5 bases). CDR3 length equals 18 residues. The V end lost 3 bases, the J end lost 0 bases, and 17 bases lay between the germline ends. Germline V gene sequence: CDR1 SNHLY, CDR2 FYNNEI. CDR3 in DNA: TGTGCCAGCAGTGATTCCCTAGAAAGGGGCCCGAACACCGGGGAGCTGTTTTTT. Encoded protein: CASSDSLERGPNTGELFF.

The gene calls are TRBV19 and TRBJ1-3; no reliable D call. The V and J ends lost 2 bases and 2 bases respectively, with 7 bases between them. Germline lookup yields CDR1 LNHDA and CDR2 SQIVND (reference sequence). There are 14 residues in the CDR3. Here the CDR3 reads CASSIYGTGNTIYF. The DNA for the CDR3 is TGTGCCAGTAGTATATATGGGACTGGAAACACCATATATTTT. The entire variable domain, with the rest obtained from reference TRBV19 and TRBJ1-3, is as follows: DGGITQSPKYLFRKEGQNVTLSCEQNLNHDAMYWYRQDPGQGLRLIYYSQIVNDFQKGDIAEGYSVSREKKESFPLTVTSAQKNPTAFYLCASSIYGTGNTIYFGEGSWLTVV.

CDR3 sequence: CASSPLHRGKPQHF. The CDR3 DNA is TGTGCCAGCAGTCCACTTCACAGGGGTAAGCCCCAGCATTTT. The chain couples TRBV2 to TRBJ1-5, with 7 bases matching TRBD1. The CDR3 contains 14 residues. Per germline, CDR1 SNHLY and CDR2 FYNNEI. The J segment lost 8 bases and the V segment lost 5 bases, leaving 9 bases of the junction unmatched.

The rearrangement uses TRBV7-2 and TRBJ2-2; D tentatively reads TRBD1 or TRBD2 (5 bases each). The CDR3 contains 16 residues. V lost 5 bases, J lost 6 bases, and 19 bases lay in between. Germline loops: CDR1 SGHTA, CDR2 FQGNSA. Here the CDR3 reads CASSKLGRKGAGELFF. CDR3 in DNA: TGTGCCAGCAGCAAACTGGGACGGAAAGGGGCCGGGGAGCTGTTTTTT.